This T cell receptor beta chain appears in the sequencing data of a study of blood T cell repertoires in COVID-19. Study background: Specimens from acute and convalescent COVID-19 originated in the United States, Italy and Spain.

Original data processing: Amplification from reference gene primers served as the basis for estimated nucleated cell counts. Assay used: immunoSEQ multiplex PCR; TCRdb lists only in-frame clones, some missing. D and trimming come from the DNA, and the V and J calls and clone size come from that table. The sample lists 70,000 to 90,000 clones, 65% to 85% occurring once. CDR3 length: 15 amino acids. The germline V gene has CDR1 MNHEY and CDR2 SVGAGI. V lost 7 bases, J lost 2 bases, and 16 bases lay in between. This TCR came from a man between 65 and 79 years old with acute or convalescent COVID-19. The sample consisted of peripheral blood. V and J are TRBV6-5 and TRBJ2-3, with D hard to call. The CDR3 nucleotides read TGTGCCAGCAAACTAACGGTCTATCCCACAGATACGCAGTATTTT. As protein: CASKLTVYPTDTQYF.